This T cell receptor (beta chain) comes out of a study of OX40 agonist ivuxolimab in advanced cancers. Overall study context: In this cohort, patients received ivuxolimab, an agonistic anti-OX40 (CD134) antibody. Study conclusions and caveats: Normalized T-cell clonal expansion was also low in a subset of nonresponders.

The germline CDR1 and CDR2 sequences are MNHNY and SVGAGI (reference sequence). The CDR3 extends over 15 amino acids. Trimming cost V 6 bases and J 7 bases; bases outside gene matches: 10. Generated by immunoSEQ multiplex PCR, the TCRdb table keeps only in-frame clones and is missing some. Of some 80,000 clones listed, about 90% are singletons. As for this clone: Its antigen is still unknown.

V and J are TRBV6-6 and TRBJ1-5, with 9 nucleotides matching TRBD1. Source: CD4+ or CD8+ T cells sorted from blood, taken in a trial of the OX40 agonist ivuxolimab. The clonotype was recovered from an adult with an advanced solid tumor such as melanoma, head and neck, liver or kidney cancer. CDR3 bases: TGTGCCAGCAGCCGACGGACAGGGGAACAGCAGCCCCAGCATTTT. It encodes CASSRRTGEQQPQHF.